The entry that follows covers one T cell receptor beta chain sequence. The antigen is unknown. Possible read error: a much larger clone is one base away. This specimen comes from a study of CD8+CD57+ T cells in acquired aplastic anemia. Whole-study results and caveats: Found in both controls and patients were some 31 CD8+ CDR3 sequences.

CDR3 length: 15 residues. V shed 3 bases, J shed 10 bases, and the junction held 11 bases outside the gene matches. Previously, flow cytometry had revealed CD8+CD57+ cell expansion in the patients chosen for sequencing. All participating patients were living with severe acquired aplastic anemia. The template used for profiling TCR beta VDJ and CDR3 was genomic DNA. Using its own MiXCR run on the reads, TCRdb lists one record per CDR3 protein. Among around 190,000 distinct CDR3 sequences listed, 45% to 60% were seen once. This receptor was identified in a human donor with aplastic anemia. The rearrangement uses TRBV12-3 or TRBV12-4 and TRBJ2-1; 8 positions match TRBD2. The specimen was sorted CD4+, CD8+, or CD8+CD57+ T cells (not recorded which) from PBMCs. As DNA, the CDR3 is TGTGCCAGCAGTTTTGGCGGGGGGATCTCCTACGAGCAGTTCTTC. The encoded protein is CASSFGGGISYEQFF.